The source of this T cell receptor beta chain is a study of monozygotic twins with inflammatory bowel disease. This CDR3 is 15 amino acids long. Germline V gene lookup returns CDR1 WSHSY and CDR2 SAAADI. Total RNA from whole blood was isolated with no T cell sorting. Following a re-call of the 5' RACE reads, TCRdb has one entry per CDR3 protein and lacks DNA. The listing records roughly 170,000 distinct CDR3 sequences. The rearrangement links TRBV10-2 to TRBJ1-1; TCRdb outputs TRBD1, but without DNA this stays unchecked. This clonotype originated in a human donor with ulcerative colitis or Crohn's disease, or a healthy co-twin of an affected twin (not recorded which). Sequences were obtained from blood. The CDR3 sequence: CASSRQGLLNTEAFF.